This section outlines one TCR beta chain sequence together with its context. Its specificity is not known. CDR1 and CDR2 from the germline V gene are GTSNPN and SVGIG (reference sequence). The length of the CDR3 is 13 residues. V was pared by 4 bases and J by 2 bases, with 8 bases between. TCRdb's copy holds only in-frame clones and misses some; the assay was immunoSEQ multiplex PCR. The table records approximately 1,000,000 clones, approximately 80% of them present only once. The sample originates from a study of shared clonotypes between healthy human individuals. General study points: The sole specimen, blood, was sampled, and tissue repertoires likely differ.

The sequenced sample consisted of memory CD4+ T cells from PBMCs. As to subset: CD45RA-negative fraction. This sequence joins TRBV30 and TRBJ1-4; D is undetermined. The TCR originated in a man aged 18 to 30 in good health. Some clones in this sample may be carry-over from other donors' samples. This chain's CDR3 is CAWNFRTNEKLFF. CDR3 coding DNA: TGTGCCTGGAACTTTCGGACTAATGAAAAACTGTTTTTT.